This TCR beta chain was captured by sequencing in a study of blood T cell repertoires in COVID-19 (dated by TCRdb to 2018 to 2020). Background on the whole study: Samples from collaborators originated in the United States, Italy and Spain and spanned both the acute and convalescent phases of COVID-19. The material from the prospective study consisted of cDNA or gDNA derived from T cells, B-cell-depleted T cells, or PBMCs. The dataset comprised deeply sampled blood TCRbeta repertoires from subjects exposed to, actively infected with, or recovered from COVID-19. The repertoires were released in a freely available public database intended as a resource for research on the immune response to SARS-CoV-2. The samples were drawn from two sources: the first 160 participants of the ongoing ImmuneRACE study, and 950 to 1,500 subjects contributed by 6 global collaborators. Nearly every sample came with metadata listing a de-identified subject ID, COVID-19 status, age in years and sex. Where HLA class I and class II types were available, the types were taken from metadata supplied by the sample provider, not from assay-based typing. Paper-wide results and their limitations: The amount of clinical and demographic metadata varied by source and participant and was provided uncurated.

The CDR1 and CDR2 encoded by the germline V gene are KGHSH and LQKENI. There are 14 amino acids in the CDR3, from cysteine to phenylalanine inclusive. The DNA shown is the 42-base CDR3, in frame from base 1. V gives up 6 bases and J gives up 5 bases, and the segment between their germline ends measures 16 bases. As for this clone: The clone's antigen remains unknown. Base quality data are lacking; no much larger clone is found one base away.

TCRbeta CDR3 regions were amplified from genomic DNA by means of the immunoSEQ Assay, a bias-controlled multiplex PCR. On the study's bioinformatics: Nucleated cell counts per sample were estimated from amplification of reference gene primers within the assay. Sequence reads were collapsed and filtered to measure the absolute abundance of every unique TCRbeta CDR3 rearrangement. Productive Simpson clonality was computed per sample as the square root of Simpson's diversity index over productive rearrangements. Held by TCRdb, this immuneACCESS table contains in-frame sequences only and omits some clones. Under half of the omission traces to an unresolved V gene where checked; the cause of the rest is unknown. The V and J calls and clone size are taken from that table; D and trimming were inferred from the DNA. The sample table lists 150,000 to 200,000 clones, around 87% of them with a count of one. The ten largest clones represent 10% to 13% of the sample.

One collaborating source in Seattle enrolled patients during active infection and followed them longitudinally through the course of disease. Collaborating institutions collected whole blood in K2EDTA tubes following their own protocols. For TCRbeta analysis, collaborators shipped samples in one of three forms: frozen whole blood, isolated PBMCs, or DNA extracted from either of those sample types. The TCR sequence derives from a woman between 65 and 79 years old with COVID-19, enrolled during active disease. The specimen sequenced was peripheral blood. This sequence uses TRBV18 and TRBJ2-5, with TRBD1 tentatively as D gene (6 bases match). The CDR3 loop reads CASSLQGDGETQYF. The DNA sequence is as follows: TGTGCCAGCTCGCTACAGGGTGATGGGGAGACCCAGTACTTC.